This T cell receptor beta chain was obtained from a study of graft-versus-host responses after intestinal transplantation. The study's findings and limits: Recipient-marrow GvH clones were detected, some having first appeared in ileum or blood. Individuals who had graft-donor T cell macrochimerism had allografts that showed high graft-versus-host to host-versus-graft clonal ratios.

This clone was recorded a few times. Its specificity is not known. Trimming cost V 2 bases and J 4 bases, with 8 bases left between them. Germline V gene lookup returns CDR1 SGHDN and CDR2 FVKESK. This CDR3 is built from 14 residues. The assay was immunoSEQ multiplex PCR, and TCRdb's table has in-frame clones only and misses some. The repertoire holds thousands of clones, with around 65% as singletons. Intraepithelial and lamina propria lymphocytes were isolated from graft specimens. The receptor was isolated from a human patient who received an intestinal transplant, so some T cells may come from the graft donor. The sample in question was ileum tissue, obtained roughly 50 days after transplant. The chain has TRBV14 and TRBJ2-2, with D tentatively TRBD1 (5 bases). The CDR3, as DNA: TGTGCCAGCAGCCAATTCCAGGGCACCGGGGAGCTGTTTTTT. Its protein is CASSQFQGTGELFF. The full variable domain, with the rest looked up from reference TRBV14 and TRBJ2-2, is EAGVTQFPSHSVIEKGQTVTLRCDPISGHDNLYWYRRVMGKEIKFLLHFVKESKQDESGMPNNRFLAERTGGTYSTLKVQPAELEDSGVYFCASSQFQGTGELFFGEGSRLTVL.